Only a few counts were recorded for the clone carrying this T cell receptor (beta chain). As yet, its antigen is unknown. Germline is not matched at one junction end, which may reflect a read error. Using RNA transcripts, the TCR beta CDR3 regions were amplified. The workflow started with a first-round RT-PCR run with HTBI primers and then moved on to a second-round multiplex PCR. Via MiXCR, TCRdb re-called the multiplex PCR reads, giving one row per CDR3 protein. This table holds hundreds of thousands of distinct CDR3 sequences, about 21% found once. The data were obtained in a study of Graves' ophthalmopathy and Graves' hyperthyroidism. Germline V lookup: CDR1 MNHEY, CDR2 SMNVEV (reference sequence). This CDR3 contains 19 residues. Other autoimmune diseases, uncontrolled infections, pregnancy or lactation ruled patients out of participation. Points from the study as a whole: Most expanded clonotypes from thyroid (those above 0.001 frequency) were also found in blood.

The rearrangement joins TRBV27 to TRBJ2-5; D is unresolved. This receptor was identified in a woman under 30 with stable Graves' hyperthyroidism. The sequenced material came from peripheral blood. In DNA form, the CDR3 reads TGTGCCAGCACCGAGAAACCCGGTCGGTTTAGAAGGCACCAAGAGACCCAGTGCTTC. It is translated as CASTEKPGRFRRHQETQCF.